This TCR beta chain was obtained from a study of blood T cells in healthy people across ages. Donors were healthy Caucasian individuals from Russia aged about 6 to 100. Together with a sample-barcoded 5' primer, a J-beta primer mix was included in a second PCR lasting about 7 to 12 cycles. Via MiXCR, TCRdb re-called the 5' RACE reads, giving one row per CDR3 protein. The sample holds approximately 1.5 million distinct CDR3 sequences, roughly two fifths seen once. Study-level results: For the donors, CMV status was unknown and possibly confounded expanded clonotype changes. As naive T cell percentage varied, TCR beta diversity correlated strongly with it.

For this clonotype: The antigen is unknown.

V gave up 3 bases and J gave up 7 bases, with 13 bases separating them. CDR1 SEHNR and CDR2 FQNEAQ come from the germline V gene (reference sequence). The CDR3 is 15 amino acids. The sequencing sample was made of blood. The chain combines TRBV7-9 with TRBJ1-6, with D tentatively TRBD1 (5 bases). The TCR was taken from a woman in her late teens or twenties in good health. The CDR3 DNA reads as TGTGCCAGCAGCTTTCAGGCTGGGGACAATTCACCCCTCCACTTT. Translating it yields CASSFQAGDNSPLHF.